This entry lists 6 T cell receptor beta chains sequenced from one sample in a study of blood T cell repertoires in COVID-19. Here immunoSEQ multiplex PCR was the method, and the copy in TCRdb shows in-frame clones only, minus some. The data contain some 93,000 clones, roughly 79% of them singletons. Sequenced material: peripheral blood. The receptors were sampled from a man aged 70-80 years with acute or convalescent COVID-19.

The chain couples TRBV12-3 or TRBV12-4 to TRBJ2-3; possibly TRBD2 for D (5 bases). Trimming pared 8 bases from V and 3 bases from J, leaving 12 bases between. The CDR3 spans 13 residues. The CDR3 nucleotides are TGTGCCAGCTCTGGGAGAATAACAGATACGCAGTATTTT. It encodes CASSGRITDTQYF.

V is TRBV3-1 (or the pseudogene TRBV3-2) and J is TRBJ1-2, with 8 nucleotides matching TRBD1. V shed 0 bases, J shed 5 bases, and the junction held 17 bases outside the gene matches. Germline V lookup: CDR1 LGHDT, CDR2 YNNKEL (reference sequence). The length of the CDR3 is 19 residues. CDR3 sequence reads: CASSQEPEGQEESRYGYTF. The CDR3 DNA reads TGTGCCAGCAGCCAAGAGCCCGAGGGACAGGAGGAATCGAGGTATGGCTACACCTTC.

V usage is TRBV11-2 and J usage is TRBJ1-1; 12 bases are shared with TRBD1. Germline V CDR1 and CDR2: SGHAT, FQNNGV. V shed 5 bases, J shed 0 bases, and the junction held 7 bases outside the gene matches. The CDR3 is made up of 17 amino acids. The CDR3 coding sequence is TGTGCCAGCAGCATAGGGACAGGGGGCGTAATGAACACTGAAGCTTTCTTT. Residues: CASSIGTGGVMNTEAFF.

This chain links TRBV7-3 with TRBJ1-1, with D possibly being TRBD1 (5 bases). Germline V gives CDR1 SGHTA, CDR2 FQGTGA. Trimming cost V 2 bases and J 10 bases, with 14 bases left between them. The CDR3 is made up of 13 amino acids. CDR3 DNA: TGTGCCAGCAGCTTAGGGCAGGGTAAGGGAGCTTTCTTT. Amino acid sequence: CASSLGQGKGAFF.

The gene calls are TRBV10-2 and TRBJ2-1; 11 nucleotides align to TRBD2. V lost 5 bases and J lost 7; bases outside the gene matches: 4. CDR3 length: 14 residues. In germline, CDR1 is WSHSY, CDR2 SAAADI. CDR3 sequence (DNA): TGCGCCAGCAGTAGTGGACTAGCGGGTAATGAGCAGTTCTTC. Translation gives CASSSGLAGNEQFF.

The gene calls are TRBV7-9 and TRBJ2-1; D not certain. Trimming removed 5 bases at V and 9 bases at J, with 20 bases between. The CDR3 totals 15 residues. CDR1 is SEHNR and CDR2 is FQNEAQ in the germline V gene (reference sequence). The CDR3 sequence: CASSPRSYRGGEQFF. CDR3 sequence (DNA): TGTGCCAGCAGCCCCCGTAGCTACCGTGGCGGTGAGCAGTTCTTC.